The 4 T cell receptor beta chains below all came from one sample that was sequenced in a study of cytotoxic CD8 clonotypes in ibrutinib-treated CLL. Profiling relied on immunoSEQ multiplex PCR, and the TCRdb table lists in-frame clones only, not all of them. The data show 15,000 to 20,000 clones, around 67% seen once. The sequencing used PBMCs, collected before ibrutinib treatment. The receptors shown here come from a human donor with chronic lymphocytic leukemia.

This clone was observed once. The CDR3 nucleotides read TGCGCCAGCAGCCCGCAGGGGCGGAGCCGCGAGCAGTTCTTC. Translating it yields CASSPQGRSREQFF. The chain combines TRBV4-1 with TRBJ2-1; weak D call: TRBD1 (6 bases). Trimming stripped 4 bases from V and 10 bases from J, with 17 bases between. Germline V gene lookup returns CDR1 MGHRA and CDR2 YSYEKL. The CDR3 loop spans 14 amino acids.

The genes are TRBV6-1 and TRBJ2-7, with D perhaps TRBD2 (6 bases). V lost 4 bases and J 0 bases, leaving 13 bases between the germline ends. This CDR3 is built from 15 residues. Germline V gene sequence: CDR1 MNHNS, CDR2 SASEGT. The CDR3 region has the DNA TGTGCCAGCAGTGTCGCTAGCGTGAGCTCCTACGAGCAGTACTTC. The encoded protein is CASSVASVSSYEQYF.

This clone was seen only a few times. The chain couples TRBV25-1 to TRBJ1-1; D uncertain. Germline lookup yields CDR1 MGHDK and CDR2 SYGVNS. With 1 base removed from V and 6 bases from J, the gap between germline ends came to 12 bases. CDR3 length: 14 residues. Here the CDR3 DNA reads TGTGCCAGCAGTGAATCTTTTTCAGCAGCTGAAGCTTTCTTT. Its translation: CASSESFSAAEAFF.

This clone is termed large. The chain carries TRBV9 and TRBJ2-6, with D maybe TRBD1 (6 bases). V was shortened by 4 bases and J by 3 bases, with 20 bases between the two germline ends. Germline CDR1 reads SGDLS; CDR2 reads YYNGEE. This CDR3 region has 18 residues. CDR3 in DNA: TGTGCCAGCAGCTCCCCCCTAGGACAGCCTAATGGGGCCAACGTCCTGACTTTC. Its protein is CASSSPLGQPNGANVLTF.